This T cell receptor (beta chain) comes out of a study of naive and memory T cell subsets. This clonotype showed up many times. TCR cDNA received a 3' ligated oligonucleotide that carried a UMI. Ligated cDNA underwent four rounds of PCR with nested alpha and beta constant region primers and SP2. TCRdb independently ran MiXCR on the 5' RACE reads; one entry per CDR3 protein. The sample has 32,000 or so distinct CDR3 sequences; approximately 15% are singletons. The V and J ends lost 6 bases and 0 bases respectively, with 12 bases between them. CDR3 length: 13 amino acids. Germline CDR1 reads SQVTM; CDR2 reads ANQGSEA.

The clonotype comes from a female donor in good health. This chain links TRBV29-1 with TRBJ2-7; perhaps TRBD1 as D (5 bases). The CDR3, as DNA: TGCAGCGTGCGGACAAGAAGCTCCTACGAGCAGTACTTC. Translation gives CSVRTRSSYEQYF.